The 11 T cell receptor beta chains listed next were all sequenced from one sample in a study of regulatory T cells in long-lasting Graves disease. Time point given: newly diagnosed GD, antithyroid drugs for less than 3 months. From PBMCs, RNA was extracted and then used to make the TCR library. For TCR beta, libraries came from iRepertoire HTBI primers and Arm-PCR of CDR3 regions. Via MiXCR, TCRdb re-called the multiplex PCR reads, giving one row per CDR3 protein. Of 200,000 to 250,000 distinct CDR3 sequences listed, 20% to 25% are singletons. This sample comprised peripheral blood mononuclear cells (PBMCs), obtained at new diagnosis, from a patient treated with antithyroid drugs. The receptors derive from a female donor with Graves disease.

With regard to this clonotype: Given a much more abundant clone one base away, this may be a read error. The chain couples TRBV4-3 to TRBJ2-3, with 7 bases matching TRBD2. CDR3 length: 14 amino acids. From germline, CDR1 is LGHNA and CDR2 YSLEER. The ends lost 4 bases at V and 4 bases at J; junction bases unmatched: 5. CDR3 nucleotide sequence: TGCGCCAGCAGCCGATTACGGGAGGCAGATACGCAGTATTTT. Translation: CASSRLREADTQYF.

This clonotype was picked up many times. The rearrangement links TRBV15 to TRBJ1-1, with D perhaps matching TRBD1 (6 bases). V gave up 3 bases and J gave up 0 bases, with 11 bases separating them. The CDR3 runs 15 residues. CDR1 and CDR2 (germline): LNHNV, YYDKDF (reference sequence). In DNA, the CDR3 is TGTGCCACCAGCAGTGGGGGACACCTGAACACTGAAGCTTTCTTT. Its protein is CATSSGGHLNTEAFF.

This clonotype showed up many times. The chain joins TRBV13 to TRBJ1-2; D perhaps matches TRBD1 (5 bases). The CDR3 runs to 12 residues. The ends were cut back, 5 bases at V and 7 bases at J, with 11 bases in the middle. Germline assignment: CDR1 PRHDT and CDR2 FYEKMQ (reference sequence). The CDR3 spells CASSLGGFGYTF. The CDR3 nucleotides read TGTGCCAGCAGCCTGGGGGGGTTTGGCTACACCTTC.

Regarding this clonotype: A far larger clone differs by one base, so this is likely a read error. The rearrangement uses TRBV2 and TRBJ2-1; 10 bases line up with TRBD2. The CDR3 has 16 amino acids. Germline V CDR1 and CDR2: SNHLY, FYNNEI. The trim removed 6 bases at V and 4 bases at J, leaving 9 bases unmatched. In DNA form, the CDR3 reads TGTGCCAGCAGCCTTGATCCAGCGGGAGGGTACAATGAGCAGTTCTTC. It codes for CASSLDPAGGYNEQFF.

Many counts were recorded for this clonotype. The rearrangement uses TRBV29-1 and TRBJ2-3; TRBD1 aligns across 7 bases. The V gene end was trimmed by 4 bases and the J gene end by 0 bases; junction bases not matched to a gene: 1. Per germline, CDR1 SQVTM and CDR2 ANQGSEA. CDR3 size: 13 residues. Here the CDR3 DNA reads TGCAGCGTTGGGACAGGCAGCACAGATACGCAGTATTTT. It encodes CSVGTGSTDTQYF.

This clonotype was counted only a few times. A far more abundant clone sits one base away, making this likely a read error. This CDR3 fails to terminate in the conserved phenylalanine or tryptophan, so it likely reflects a read error. The chain recombines TRBV4-1 with TRBJ2-7, with 11 bases that match TRBD2. The CDR3 sequence is 15 residues long. Looked up from germline, CDR1 is MGHRA and CDR2 is YSYEKL. Trimming removed 3 bases from V and 2 bases from J; junction bases left unmatched: 3. CDR3 residues: CASSHGTSGPYEQYL. CDR3 in DNA: TGCGCCAGCAGCCACGGGACTAGCGGTCCCTACGAGCAGTACCTC.

This clonotype was counted a few times. The chain links TRBV12-3 or TRBV12-4 to TRBJ1-2, with D tentatively TRBD1 (6 bases). V dropped 3 bases and J dropped 7 bases, with 21 bases sitting between them. The CDR3 totals 16 residues. The DNA of the CDR3 is TGTGCCAGCAGTTTGGCAGTCCTAGCTGGCAGGGGTGGCTACACCTTC. Amino acids: CASSLAVLAGRGGYTF.

This clonotype was picked up many times. Written as DNA, the CDR3 is TGTGCTAGTGGACAGACAGGAACTGAAGCTTTCTTT. This codes for CASGQTGTEAFF. This rearrangement joins TRBV12-5 to TRBJ1-1; D is possibly TRBD1 (6 bases). In germline, CDR1 is LGHNT, CDR2 FRNRAP. V lost 6 bases, J lost 5 bases, and 10 bases lay in between. CDR3 length: 12 amino acids.

This clonotype was recorded a few times. The chain combines TRBV20-1 with TRBJ1-5, with 8 bases identical to TRBD1. This CDR3 is built from 15 residues. The V gene's germline CDR1 is DFQATT and CDR2 SNEGSKA (reference sequence). The V gene end was trimmed by 0 bases and the J gene end by 5 bases; junction bases not matched to a gene: 6. The CDR3 sequence is CSARDPQGAHQPQHF. The CDR3 DNA follows: TGCAGTGCTAGAGATCCCCAGGGGGCCCATCAGCCCCAGCATTTT.

With respect to this clonotype: One end of the junction does not line up with germline, which may come from a read error. The V gene is TRBV2, the J gene TRBJ2-1; TRBD2 might be the D (6 bases). The CDR3 is 17 amino acids. The germline gives CDR1 SNHLY, CDR2 FYNNEI. The CDR3: CATSESGRGNSPNEQFF. The DNA for the CDR3 is TGTGCCACCAGTGAATCTGGTCGCGGGAATTCTCCTAATGAGCAGTTCTTC.

This clonotype has at least ten counts. The V call is TRBV15, the J call TRBJ2-3, with 9 bases that match TRBD1. J lost 1 base, V lost 3 bases, and 8 bases had no gene match. The germline CDR1 and CDR2 sequences are LNHNV and YYDKDF (reference sequence). CDR3 length: 17 amino acids. CDR3 sequence reads: CATSRAYGTGRTDTQYF. The DNA of the CDR3 is TGTGCCACCAGCAGGGCATATGGGACAGGGCGCACAGATACGCAGTATTTT.